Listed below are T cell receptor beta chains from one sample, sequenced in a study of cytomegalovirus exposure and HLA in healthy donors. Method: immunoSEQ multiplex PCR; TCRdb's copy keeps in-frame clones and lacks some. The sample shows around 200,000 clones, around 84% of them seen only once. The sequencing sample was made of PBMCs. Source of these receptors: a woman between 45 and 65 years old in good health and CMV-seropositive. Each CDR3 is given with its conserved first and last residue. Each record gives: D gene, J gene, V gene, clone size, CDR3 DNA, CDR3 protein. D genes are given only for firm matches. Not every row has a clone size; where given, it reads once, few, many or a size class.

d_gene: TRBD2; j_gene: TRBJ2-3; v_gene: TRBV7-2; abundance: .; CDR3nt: TGTGCCAGCAGCCCCCGACTAGCGGGGGCGACTGGCACAGATACGCAGTATTTT; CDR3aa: CASSPRLAGATGTDTQYF
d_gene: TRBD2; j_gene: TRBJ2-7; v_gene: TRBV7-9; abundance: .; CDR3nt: TGTGCCAGCAGCTTAACGGTAGCGGGGGGGGAGCAGTACTTC; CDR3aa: CASSLTVAGGEQYF
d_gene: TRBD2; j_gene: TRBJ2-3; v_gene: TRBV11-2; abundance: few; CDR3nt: TGTGCCAGCAGCGGGACGGGGGGGGATACGCAGTATTTT; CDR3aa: CASSGTGGDTQYF
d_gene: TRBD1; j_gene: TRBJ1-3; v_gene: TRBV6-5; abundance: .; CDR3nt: TGTGCCAGCAGAGACAGGGGCGGTGGAAACACCATATATTTT; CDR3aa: CASRDRGGGNTIYF
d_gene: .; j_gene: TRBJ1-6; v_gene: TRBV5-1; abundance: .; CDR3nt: TGCGCCAGCAGCTTGGGACAGCCCGACAATTCACCCCTCCACTTT; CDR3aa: CASSLGQPDNSPLHF
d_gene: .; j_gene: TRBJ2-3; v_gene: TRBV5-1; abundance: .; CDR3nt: TGCGCCAGCAGCTCGGGGGATAGCACAGATACGCAGTATTTT; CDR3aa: CASSSGDSTDTQYF
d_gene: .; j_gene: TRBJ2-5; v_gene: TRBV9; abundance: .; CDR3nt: TGTGCCAGCAGCGTTGGGGCGGGGAAAGAGACCCAGTACTTC; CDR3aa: CASSVGAGKETQYF
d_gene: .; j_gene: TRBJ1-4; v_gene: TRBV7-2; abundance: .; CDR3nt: TGTGCCAGCAGCTCGACGCGGCAGGGTTCGACTAATGAAAAACTGTTTTTT; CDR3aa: CASSSTRQGSTNEKLFF
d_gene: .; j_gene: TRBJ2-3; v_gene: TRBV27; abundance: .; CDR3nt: TGTGCCAGCAGTTTATCATCCGGGGTTAGCACAGATACGCAGTATTTT; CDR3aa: CASSLSSGVSTDTQYF
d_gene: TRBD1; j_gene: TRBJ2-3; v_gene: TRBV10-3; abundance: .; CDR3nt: TGTGCCATCAGTGAATCACGGGACAGCATGATTTATACGCAGTATTTT; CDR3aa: CAISESRDSMIYTQYF
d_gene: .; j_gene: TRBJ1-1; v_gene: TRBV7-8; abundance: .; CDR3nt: TGTGCCAGCAGCTTAAATCGTCGGGGAATGAACACTGAAGCTTTCTTT; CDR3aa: CASSLNRRGMNTEAFF
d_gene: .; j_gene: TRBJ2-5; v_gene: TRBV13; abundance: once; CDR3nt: TGTGCCAGCAGCTTGAGAGGCGGCTCGGAGACCCAGTACTTC; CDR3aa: CASSLRGGSETQYF
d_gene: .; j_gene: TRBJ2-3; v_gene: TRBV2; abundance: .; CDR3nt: TGTGCCAGCACTTTCTCCCAGGGGGGAACAGATACGCAGTATTTT; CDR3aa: CASTFSQGGTDTQYF
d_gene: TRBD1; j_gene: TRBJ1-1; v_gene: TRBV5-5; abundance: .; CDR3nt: TGTGCCAGCAGCTTCGGAGGGGGCGCCGGCAAAGCTTTCTTT; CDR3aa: CASSFGGGAGKAFF
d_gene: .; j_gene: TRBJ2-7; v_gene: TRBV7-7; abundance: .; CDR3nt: TGTGCTAGCAGCTCCGGGGGTGGGCTCGAGCAGTACTTC; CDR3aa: CASSSGGGLEQYF
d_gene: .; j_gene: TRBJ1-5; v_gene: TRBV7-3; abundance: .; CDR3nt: TGTGCCAGCAGCTTAACGATGGGGGGGGGTCAGCCCCAGCATTTT; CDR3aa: CASSLTMGGGQPQHF
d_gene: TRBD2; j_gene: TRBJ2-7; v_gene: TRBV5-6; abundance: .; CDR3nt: TGTGCCAGCAGCTTTAGCGGGGGGAGGTACGAGCAGTACTTC; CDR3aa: CASSFSGGRYEQYF
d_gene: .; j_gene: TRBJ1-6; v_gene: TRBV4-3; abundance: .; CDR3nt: TGCGCCAGCAGCCAAGATCTTGTCAGGGAAGATTCACCCCTCCACTTT; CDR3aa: CASSQDLVREDSPLHF
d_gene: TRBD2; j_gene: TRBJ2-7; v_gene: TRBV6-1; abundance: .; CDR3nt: TGTGCCAGCAGTGAAGTGCCCGGCGGGGGGGCAAGCGAGCAGTACTTC; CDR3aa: CASSEVPGGGASEQYF
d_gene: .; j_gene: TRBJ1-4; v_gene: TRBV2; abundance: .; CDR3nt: TGTGCCAGCATGGGAGACCGGAATGAAAAACTGTTTTTT; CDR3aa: CASMGDRNEKLFF
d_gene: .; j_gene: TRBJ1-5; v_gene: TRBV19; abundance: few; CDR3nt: TGTGCCAGTAGTTCCCGAGACAATAGCAATCAGCCCCAGCATTTT; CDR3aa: CASSSRDNSNQPQHF
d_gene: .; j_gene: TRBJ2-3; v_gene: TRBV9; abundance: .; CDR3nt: TGTGCCAGCAGCGTACGGGGGACGGCAACAGATACGCAGTATTTT; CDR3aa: CASSVRGTATDTQYF
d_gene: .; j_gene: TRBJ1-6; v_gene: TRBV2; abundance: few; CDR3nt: TGTGCCAGCAGTGATGGCAGGTATAGCTCCTATAATTCACCCCTCCACTTT; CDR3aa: CASSDGRYSSYNSPLHF
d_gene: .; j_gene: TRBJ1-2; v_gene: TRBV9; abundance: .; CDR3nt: TGTGCCAGCAGCGCAGGGGAGGGCTCCCGCCAATCCGGTGGCTACACCTTC; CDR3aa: CASSAGEGSRQSGGYTF
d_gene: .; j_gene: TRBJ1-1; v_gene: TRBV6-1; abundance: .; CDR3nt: TGTGCCAGCAGTTGGACAATCATGGGCACTGAAGCTTTCTTT; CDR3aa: CASSWTIMGTEAFF
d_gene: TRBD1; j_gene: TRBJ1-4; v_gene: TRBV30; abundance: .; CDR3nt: TGTGCCTCCGAAACAGGGGGCAGGGAAAAACTGTTTTTT; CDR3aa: CASETGGREKLFF
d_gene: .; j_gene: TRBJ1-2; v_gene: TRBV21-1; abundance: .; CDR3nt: TGTGCCAGCAGCAGTTCGACAGTCCCCTCCTATGGCTACACCTTC; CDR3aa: CASSSSTVPSYGYTF
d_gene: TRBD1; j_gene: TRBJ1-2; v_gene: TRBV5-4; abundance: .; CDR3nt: TGTGCCAGCAGCTTCCGGGACAGAATAGACGGCTACACCTTC; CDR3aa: CASSFRDRIDGYTF
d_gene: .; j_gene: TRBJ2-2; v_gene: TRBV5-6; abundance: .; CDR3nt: TGTGCCAGCAGCTTGGCCGGAGGATTGGCCGGGGAGCTGTTTTTT; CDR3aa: CASSLAGGLAGELFF
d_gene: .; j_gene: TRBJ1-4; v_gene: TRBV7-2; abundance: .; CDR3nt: TGTGCCAGCAGCCTGGGGGGTTATAATGAAAAACTGTTTTTT; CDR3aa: CASSLGGYNEKLFF
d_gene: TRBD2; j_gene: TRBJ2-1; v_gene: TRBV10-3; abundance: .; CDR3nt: TGTGCCATCTCGCGGCCTAGCGGGGGGATCGATGAGCAGTTCTTC; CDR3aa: CAISRPSGGIDEQFF
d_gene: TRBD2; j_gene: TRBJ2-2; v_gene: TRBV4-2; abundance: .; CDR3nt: TGTGCCAGCAGCGGGACTAGGGGTGGGGAGCTGTTTTTT; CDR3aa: CASSGTRGGELFF
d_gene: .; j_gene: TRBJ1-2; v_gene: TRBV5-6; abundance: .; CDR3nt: TGTGCCAGCAGTATTAGGCGGGCATTAAATGGCTACACCTTC; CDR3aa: CASSIRRALNGYTF
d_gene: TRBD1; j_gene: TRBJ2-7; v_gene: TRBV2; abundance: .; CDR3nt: TGTGCCAGCAGTGGCTGGGACAGGGGGTTCATCGAGCAGTACTTC; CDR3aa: CASSGWDRGFIEQYF
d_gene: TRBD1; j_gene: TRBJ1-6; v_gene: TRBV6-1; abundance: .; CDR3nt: TGTGCCAGCATCCGGGACAGGGGAACTTCACCCCTCCACTTT; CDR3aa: CASIRDRGTSPLHF
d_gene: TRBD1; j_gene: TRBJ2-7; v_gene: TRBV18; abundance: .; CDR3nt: TGTGCCAGCTCACTGTTGGGACAGTACCACGAGCAGTACTTC; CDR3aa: CASSLLGQYHEQYF
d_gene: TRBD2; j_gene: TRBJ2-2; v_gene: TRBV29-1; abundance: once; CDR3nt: TGCAGCGCTGGGGAGGGGAACACCGGGGAGCTGTTTTTT; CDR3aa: CSAGEGNTGELFF
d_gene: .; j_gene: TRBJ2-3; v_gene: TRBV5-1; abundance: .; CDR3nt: TGCGCCAGCAGCTTACAGAGAAGCACAGATACGCAGTATTTT; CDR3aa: CASSLQRSTDTQYF
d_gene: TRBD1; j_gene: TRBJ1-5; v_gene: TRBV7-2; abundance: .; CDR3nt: TGTGCCAGCCGACAGGGATTGGATCAGCCCCAGCATTTT; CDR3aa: CASRQGLDQPQHF
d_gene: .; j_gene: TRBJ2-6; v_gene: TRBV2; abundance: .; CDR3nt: TGTGCCAGCAAGTTGAGCTCTGGGGCCAACGTCCTGACTTTC; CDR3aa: CASKLSSGANVLTF
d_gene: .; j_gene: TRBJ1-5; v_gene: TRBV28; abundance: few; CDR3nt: TGTGCCCGGAGGGTGAGCAATCAGCCCCAGCATTTT; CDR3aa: CARRVSNQPQHF
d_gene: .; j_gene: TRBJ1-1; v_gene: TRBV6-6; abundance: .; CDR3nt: TGTGCCAGCAGTTACTCGACGGGGATGAACACTGAAGCTTTCTTT; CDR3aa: CASSYSTGMNTEAFF
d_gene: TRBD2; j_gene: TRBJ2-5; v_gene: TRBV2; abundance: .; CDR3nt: TGTGCCAGCAGTAATAGCGGGGGGGGGACCCAGTACTTC; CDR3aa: CASSNSGGGTQYF
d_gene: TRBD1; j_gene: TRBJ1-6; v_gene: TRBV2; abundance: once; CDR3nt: TGTGCCAGCAGTGCTTCGGGACAGGCTAATTCACCCCTCCACTTT; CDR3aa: CASSASGQANSPLHF
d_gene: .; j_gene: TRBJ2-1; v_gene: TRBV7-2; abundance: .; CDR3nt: TGTGCCAGCAGCCGGGATAGTGGTGAGCAGTTCTTC; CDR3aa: CASSRDSGEQFF
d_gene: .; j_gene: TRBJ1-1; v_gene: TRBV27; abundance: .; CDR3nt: TGTGCCAGCAGTTTGCAGGGGAAGACTGAAGCTTTCTTT; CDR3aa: CASSLQGKTEAFF
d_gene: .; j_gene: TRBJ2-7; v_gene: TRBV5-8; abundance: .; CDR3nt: TGTGCCAGCAGCTTGCAAGGGGACGAGCAGTACTTC; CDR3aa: CASSLQGDEQYF
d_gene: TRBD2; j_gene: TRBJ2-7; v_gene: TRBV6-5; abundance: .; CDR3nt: TGTGCCAGCAGTGAGGGACTAGGATCCGAGCAGTACTTC; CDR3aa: CASSEGLGSEQYF
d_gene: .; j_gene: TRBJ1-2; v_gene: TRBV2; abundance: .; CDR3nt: TGTGCCAGCAGTCCAGACACCTATGGCTACACCTTC; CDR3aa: CASSPDTYGYTF
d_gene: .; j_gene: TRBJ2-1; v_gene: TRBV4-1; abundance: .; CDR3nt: TGCGCCAGCAGCCAAGCCGGTTGGAATGAGCAGTTCTTC; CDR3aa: CASSQAGWNEQFF
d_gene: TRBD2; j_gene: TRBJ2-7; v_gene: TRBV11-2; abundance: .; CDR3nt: TGTGCCAGCAGCTTGGTAGCGGGGGCCTCCTACGAGCAGTACTTC; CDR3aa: CASSLVAGASYEQYF
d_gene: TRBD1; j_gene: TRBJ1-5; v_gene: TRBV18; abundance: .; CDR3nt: TGTGCCAGCTCGCCCCGGACAGGGGCCGACCAGCCCCAGCATTTT; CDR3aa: CASSPRTGADQPQHF
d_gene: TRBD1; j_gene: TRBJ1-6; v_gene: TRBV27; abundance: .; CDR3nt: TGTGCCAGCAGCCGGGACAGGATGAATTCACCCCTCCACTTT; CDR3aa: CASSRDRMNSPLHF
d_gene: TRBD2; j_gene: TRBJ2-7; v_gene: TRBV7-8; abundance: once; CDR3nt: TGTGCCAGCTCCCTGGGCGGGGGTAACTCCTACGAGCAGTACTTC; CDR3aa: CASSLGGGNSYEQYF
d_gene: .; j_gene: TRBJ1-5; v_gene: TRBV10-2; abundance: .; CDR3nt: TGCGCCAGCAGTGCTACCTCGGGGGGCAATCAGCCCCAGCATTTT; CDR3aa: CASSATSGGNQPQHF
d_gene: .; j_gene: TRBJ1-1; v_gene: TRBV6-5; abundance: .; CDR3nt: TGTGCCAGCAGTTACTCGGTGACGGGGGAAACGGTTTTCTTT; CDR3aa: CASSYSVTGETVFF
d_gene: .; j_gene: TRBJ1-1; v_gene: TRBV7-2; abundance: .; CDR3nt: TGTGCCAGCAGCCGACAAACGAACACTGAAGCTTTCTTT; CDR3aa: CASSRQTNTEAFF
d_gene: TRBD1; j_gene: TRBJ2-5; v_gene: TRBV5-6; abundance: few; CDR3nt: TGTGCCAGCAGCTTGGAAAGGGGGCTACGGGAGACCCAGTACTTC; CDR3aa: CASSLERGLRETQYF
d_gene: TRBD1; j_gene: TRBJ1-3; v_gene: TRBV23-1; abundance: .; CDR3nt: TGCGCCAGCAGTCAAAAACAGGGGGCCAGAAACACCATATATTTT; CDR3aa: CASSQKQGARNTIYF
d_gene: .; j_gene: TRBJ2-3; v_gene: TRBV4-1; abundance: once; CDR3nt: TGCGCCAGCAGCCAAGGAGTTCTGGCTAGCTCCACAGATACGCAGTATTTT; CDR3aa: CASSQGVLASSTDTQYF